This entry lists 17 T cell receptor beta chains sequenced from one sample in a study of cytomegalovirus exposure and HLA in healthy donors (dated by TCRdb to between 2016 and 2019). To prepare the library, the immunoSEQ multiplex PCR assay was applied. The multiplex PCR relied on a mix of 60 forward primers for TCR Vbeta segments and 13 reverse primers for TCR Jbeta segments. TCRdb took this table from immuneACCESS and kept in-frame rearrangements with V and J called. Such tables lack part of the clones; where checked against another copy, unresolved V genes explain under half of the gap, and the rest is unexplained. This sample holds about 130,000 clones; roughly three quarters were observed only once. 1.5% to 2% of the sample rests with the top ten. The sample consisted of PBMCs. These receptors were obtained from a young man in good health and CMV-seronegative.

The V and J genes are TRBV4-1 and TRBJ2-2; 7 nucleotides agree with TRBD1. This CDR3 has 15 residues. The V segment lost 4 bases and the J segment 3 bases; nucleotides outside the gene matches: 5. Germline lookup yields CDR1 MGHRA and CDR2 YSYEKL. The CDR3 spells CASSRTGADTGELFF. The CDR3 coding sequence is TGCGCCAGCAGCCGAACAGGGGCGGACACCGGGGAGCTGTTTTTT.

V usage is TRBV7-8 and J usage is TRBJ1-2; D uncertain. Germline assignment: CDR1 SGHVS and CDR2 FQNEAQ. V shed 4 bases and J shed 2 bases, with 8 bases lying between them. The CDR3 length is 13 residues. CDR3 sequence (DNA): TGTGCCAGCAGCTACGAGATCAACTATGGCTACACCTTC. Protein: CASSYEINYGYTF.

The chain carries TRBV2 and TRBJ2-2, with a weak D call TRBD2 (6 bases). V lost 5 bases and J lost 0, with 7 bases in between. The CDR3 extends over 14 amino acids. Germline lookup yields CDR1 SNHLY and CDR2 FYNNEI. CDR3 region: CASSRTTNTGELFF. In nucleotides, the CDR3 is TGTGCCAGCAGTAGGACTACGAACACCGGGGAGCTGTTTTTT.

A remark on this clone: Its ends do not fully match the called genes, so a read error is possible. The rearrangement links TRBV7-9 to TRBJ2-7; TRBD2 is a possible D gene (6 bases). Germline loops: CDR1 SEHNR, CDR2 FQNEAQ (reference sequence). This CDR3 spans 14 amino acids. DNA of the CDR3: TGTTCCAGCAGCTTTCAACTAGCCGCCTACGAGCAGTACTTC. This translates into CSSSFQLAAYEQYF. Variable domain in full (rest from reference TRBV7-9 and TRBJ2-7): DTGVSQNPRHKITKRGQNVTFRCDPISEHNRLYWYRQTLGQGPEFLTYFQNEAQLEKSRLLSDRFSAERPKGSFSTLEIQRTEQGDSAMYLCSSSFQLAAYEQYFGPGTRLTVT.

About this clone itself: Other nucleotide sequences from this sample produce the same CDR3. The gene calls are TRBV2 and TRBJ2-1; the match to TRBD2 covers 7 bases. This CDR3 comprises 15 residues. The germline gives CDR1 SNHLY, CDR2 FYNNEI. Trimming took 0 bases from V and 5 from J; bases not matched to a gene: 4. As DNA, the CDR3 is TGTGCCAGCAGTGAAGCGGGGGACTACAACAATGAGCAGTTCTTC. Translated: CASSEAGDYNNEQFF.

The chain is built from TRBV30 and TRBJ2-6, with D hard to call. The germline V gene encodes CDR1 GTSNPN and CDR2 SVGIG (reference sequence). Trimming took off 4 bases at V and 1 base at J, with 8 bases between the two ends. This CDR3 contains 14 residues. The CDR3 coding sequence is TGTGCCTGGACTCATCTATCTGGGGCCAACGTCCTGACTTTC. Translating gives CAWTHLSGANVLTF.

This clone was seen only a few times. The chain couples TRBV2 to TRBJ1-6; 7 bases match TRBD1. The ends lost 7 bases at V and 8 bases at J; junction bases unmatched: 14. This CDR3 region has 16 residues. Germline CDR1 reads SNHLY; CDR2 reads FYNNEI. CDR3 sequence reads: CASTLNPGTAHSPLHF. The CDR3 nucleotides are TGTGCCAGCACCCTGAACCCCGGGACAGCCCATTCACCCCTCCACTTT.

The V call is TRBV7-9, the J call TRBJ1-6, with D maybe TRBD1 (5 bases). The CDR3 contains 15 residues. Germline CDR1 and CDR2: SEHNR and FQNEAQ (reference sequence). Trimming cost V 2 bases and J 7 bases, with 12 bases left between them. The CDR3 spells CASSLFQGDNSPLHF. CDR3 bases: TGTGCCAGCAGCTTATTCCAGGGCGACAATTCACCCCTCCACTTT.

This chain joins TRBV11-1 and TRBJ2-7; TRBD2 is a possible D gene (6 bases). CDR1 and CDR2 from the germline V gene are SGHAT and FQDESV (reference sequence). The CDR3 loop spans 15 amino acids. V lost 5 bases and J 6 bases, leaving 20 bases between the germline ends. CDR3 in amino acids: CASSPGEQPWREQYF. CDR3 nucleotide sequence: TGTGCCAGCAGCCCGGGGGAACAACCCTGGCGCGAGCAGTACTTC.

This clone was detected only once. The chain is built from TRBV29-1 and TRBJ2-1, with TRBD2 matching over 11 bases. The CDR3 is 16 amino acids. The J segment lost 5 bases and the V segment lost 5 bases, leaving 11 bases of the junction unmatched. Germline V gene data show CDR1 as SQVTM and CDR2 as ANQGSEA. DNA of the CDR3: TGCAGCGTTACCAAAGGGACTAGCGGACAAGACAATGAGCAGTTCTTC. Translation: CSVTKGTSGQDNEQFF.

The rearrangement links TRBV25-1 to TRBJ2-2; 7 bases agree with TRBD1. Germline assignment: CDR1 MGHDK and CDR2 SYGVNS. The CDR3 covers 15 residues. V lost 6 bases, J lost 4 bases, and 8 bases stayed unmatched. The CDR3, as DNA: TGTGCCAGCAGAGCCACGGGACAGTTCACCGGGGAGCTGTTTTTT. Translated, it gives CASRATGQFTGELFF.

The V and J genes are TRBV2 and TRBJ2-7; TRBD2 matches at 10 bases. Trimming took 5 bases from V and 0 from J; bases not matched to a gene: 4. The germline gives CDR1 SNHLY, CDR2 FYNNEI. This CDR3 comprises 15 residues. As DNA, the CDR3 is TGTGCCAGCAGTTCAGGACTAGCGGACTCCTACGAGCAGTACTTC. It codes for CASSSGLADSYEQYF.

The chain combines TRBV13 with TRBJ2-1; TRBD2 agrees at 10 bases. The CDR3 is 15 amino acids. Per germline, CDR1 PRHDT and CDR2 FYEKMQ (reference sequence). With 4 bases clipped from V and 4 bases from J, the junction kept 4 bases outside the gene matches. CDR3: CASSYLAGEYNEQFF. The CDR3 DNA follows: TGTGCCAGCAGCTACCTAGCGGGAGAATACAATGAGCAGTTCTTC.

The rearrangement links TRBV19 to TRBJ2-1, with 9 bases lining up with TRBD2. Germline V lookup: CDR1 LNHDA, CDR2 SQIVND (reference sequence). The J segment lost 6 bases and the V segment lost 2 bases, leaving 5 bases of the junction unmatched. The CDR3 length is 15 residues. Written as DNA, the CDR3 is TGTGCCAGTAGTATAATGGCTAGCGGGGCCAATGAGCAGTTCTTC. Its translation is CASSIMASGANEQFF.

As for this clone: The same CDR3 can be traced to other DNA sequences in this sample. V usage is TRBV19 and J usage is TRBJ2-1; 7 nucleotides match TRBD1. Per the germline V gene, CDR1 is LNHDA and CDR2 is SQIVND (reference sequence). The CDR3 runs to 15 residues. J gave up 1 base and V 3 bases, and 3 bases lay outside the gene matches. CDR3 loop: CASSIAGGSYNEQFF. The CDR3 bases are TGTGCCAGTAGTATCGCAGGGGGTTCCTACAATGAGCAGTTCTTC.

The V gene is TRBV6-5, the J gene TRBJ2-7, with 7 nucleotides matching TRBD2. The CDR3 totals 15 residues. Germline CDR1 and CDR2: MNHEY and SVGAGI. Germline trimming cut 7 bases from V and 5 bases from J; bases unmatched to any gene: 14. The DNA of the CDR3 is TGTGCCAGCACCAAGATGAGGGAGGGCGTAGACGAGCAGTACTTC. Translation gives CASTKMREGVDEQYF.

CDR3 sequence (DNA): TGTGCCAGCAGCCGGTCGCGTGAGACCCAGTACTTC. This sequence encodes CASSRSRETQYF. The chain joins TRBV7-6 to TRBJ2-5; no definite D call. Germline V gene sequence: CDR1 SGHVS, CDR2 FNYEAQ. The V end was cut by 5 bases, the J end by 5 bases, with 9 bases between. This CDR3 contains 12 residues.